This T cell receptor (beta chain) is drawn from a study of OX40 agonist ivuxolimab in advanced cancers. Study-level points and caveats: The study observed clonal expansion of CD4+ and CD8+ blood T cells by week 6 at 0.1 to 3.0 mg/kg.

V was pared by 3 bases and J by 2 bases, with 11 bases between. Germline V lookup: CDR1 SGHVS, CDR2 FQNEAQ. CDR3 length equals 15 residues. TCRdb's table, derived via immunoSEQ multiplex PCR, lists solely in-frame clones and lacks some. The data contain fewer than 35,000 clones, approximately 90% of them singletons. Remarks on this clone: Its antigen is unknown.

Blood was sampled at baseline, cycle 4 day 1, and cycle 7 day 1. The chain joins TRBV7-8 to TRBJ2-1; D might be TRBD2 (6 bases). This receptor was taken from an adult with an advanced solid tumor such as melanoma, head and neck, liver or kidney cancer. Sequenced material: CD4+ or CD8+ T cells sorted from blood, taken in a trial of the OX40 agonist ivuxolimab. This CDR3 is CASSFGTHPYNEQFF. The CDR3 DNA reads as TGTGCCAGCAGCTTCGGGACTCACCCCTACAATGAGCAGTTCTTC.